Listed below are T cell receptor beta chains from one sample, sequenced in a study of shared clonotypes between healthy human individuals. Assay: immunoSEQ multiplex PCR; the TCRdb copy retains only in-frame clones and omits some. The sample includes roughly 2.1 million clones, under 95% of them seen just once. The sequencing sample was made of naive CD8+ T cells from PBMCs. These TCRs come from a man aged 18 to 29 in good health. Some clones in this sample may be carry-over from other donors' samples. The CDR3 runs from the conserved cysteine through the conserved F or W. Each record gives: J gene, V gene, CDR3 length, CDR3 protein.

j_gene: TRBJ1-1
v_gene: TRBV29-1
len: 15
CDR3aa: CSGYLPGQGTTEAFF

j_gene: TRBJ2-7
v_gene: TRBV7-2
len: 15
CDR3aa: CASSWGIGLSYEQYF

j_gene: TRBJ2-2
v_gene: TRBV7-9
len: 16
CDR3aa: CASSPQREFNTGELFF

j_gene: TRBJ2-2
v_gene: TRBV4-3
len: 13
CDR3aa: CASSLTLTGELFF

j_gene: TRBJ1-4
v_gene: TRBV4-1
len: 14
CDR3aa: CASSQVTLAEKLFF

j_gene: TRBJ1-4
v_gene: TRBV5-1
len: 17
CDR3aa: CASSLVARDPTNEKLFF

j_gene: TRBJ1-1
v_gene: TRBV11-2
len: 16
CDR3aa: CASSLFIREGTQEAFF

j_gene: TRBJ1-3
v_gene: TRBV19
len: 13
CDR3aa: CASSTLGGNTIYF

j_gene: TRBJ2-1
v_gene: TRBV7-9
len: 12
CDR3aa: CASSPRENEQFF

j_gene: TRBJ2-1
v_gene: TRBV7-2
len: 15
CDR3aa: CASSLHESSYNEQFF

j_gene: TRBJ1-4
v_gene: TRBV4-1
len: 15
CDR3aa: CASSQIQGTNEKLFF

j_gene: TRBJ2-1
v_gene: TRBV12-5
len: 11
CDR3aa: CASAVRNEQFF

j_gene: TRBJ2-7
v_gene: TRBV5-1
len: 13
CDR3aa: CASSLRAGREQYF

j_gene: TRBJ2-3
v_gene: TRBV4-1
len: 16
CDR3aa: CASSQDLYRVRDTQYF

j_gene: TRBJ2-7
v_gene: TRBV7-9
len: 12
CDR3aa: CASSLNKYEQYF

j_gene: TRBJ2-1
v_gene: TRBV7-9
len: 13
CDR3aa: CASSLGASGEQFF

j_gene: TRBJ1-5
v_gene: TRBV27
len: 14
CDR3aa: CASSSGASNQPQHF

j_gene: TRBJ2-3
v_gene: TRBV28
len: 14
CDR3aa: CASLARGNTDTQYF

j_gene: TRBJ1-1
v_gene: TRBV19
len: 13
CDR3aa: CASNYRVNTEAFF

j_gene: TRBJ2-6
v_gene: TRBV9
len: 15
CDR3aa: CASSVSFSGANVLTF

j_gene: TRBJ2-2
v_gene: TRBV23-1
len: 16
CDR3aa: CASRRRLQGYGRELFF

j_gene: TRBJ2-5
v_gene: TRBV7-8
len: 15
CDR3aa: CASRVLADLQETQYF

j_gene: TRBJ2-3
v_gene: TRBV29-1
len: 10
CDR3aa: CSVVVGTQYF

j_gene: TRBJ1-2
v_gene: TRBV14
len: 13
CDR3aa: CASSPADSRGYTF

j_gene: .
v_gene: TRBV11-2
len: 12
CDR3aa: CASSLGTYEQYF

j_gene: TRBJ2-7
v_gene: TRBV27
len: 16
CDR3aa: CASSPSRGESSYEQYF

j_gene: TRBJ2-1
v_gene: TRBV11-2
len: 15
CDR3aa: CASSLEASGWVEQFF

j_gene: TRBJ2-1
v_gene: TRBV7-9
len: 17
CDR3aa: CASSLEGGAFGYNEQFF

j_gene: TRBJ2-7
v_gene: TRBV29-1
len: 14
CDR3aa: CSVAGSGRIDEQYF

j_gene: TRBJ2-7
v_gene: TRBV4-1
len: 13
CDR3aa: CASSPSPNKEQYF

j_gene: TRBJ2-7
v_gene: TRBV2
len: 18
CDR3aa: CASTDPGLVRGTEYEQYF

j_gene: TRBJ1-4
v_gene: TRBV2
len: 13
CDR3aa: CASRDRGNEKLFF

j_gene: TRBJ2-1
v_gene: TRBV2
len: 19
CDR3aa: CASTPGLAGAPSSYNEQFF

j_gene: TRBJ2-7
v_gene: TRBV7-3
len: 14
CDR3aa: CASSSPGQGHEQYF

j_gene: TRBJ2-7
v_gene: TRBV19
len: 15
CDR3aa: CASSPRTHSSYEQYF

j_gene: TRBJ2-2
v_gene: TRBV6-5
len: 15
CDR3aa: CASSLYRADTGELFF

j_gene: TRBJ1-2
v_gene: TRBV9
len: 16
CDR3aa: CASSVASGGQNNRYTF

j_gene: TRBJ1-5
v_gene: TRBV6-5
len: 13
CDR3aa: CASSPRVGQPQHF

j_gene: TRBJ1-1
v_gene: TRBV28
len: 16
CDR3aa: CASSSTIRHEATEAFF

j_gene: TRBJ2-7
v_gene: TRBV6-5
len: 11
CDR3aa: CASISRGDKYF

j_gene: TRBJ2-7
v_gene: TRBV5-4
len: 18
CDR3aa: CASSLLLAGGPLPYEQYF

j_gene: TRBJ1-2
v_gene: TRBV9
len: 15
CDR3aa: CASSVSGKPNYGYTF

j_gene: TRBJ2-3
v_gene: TRBV9
len: 13
CDR3aa: CASSDRTSDTQYF

j_gene: TRBJ2-7
v_gene: TRBV30
len: 14
CDR3aa: CAWSVGTGYYEQYF

j_gene: TRBJ2-5
v_gene: TRBV4-1
len: 13
CDR3aa: CASSTGILETQYF